The clone carrying this T cell receptor (beta chain) was recorded at least ten times. As yet, its antigen is unknown. Any patient presenting with uncontrolled infection, other autoimmune disease, pregnancy or lactation was left out. Orbital computed tomography, thyroid ultrasound, serum thyroxine and TRAb, and clinical symptoms together informed the diagnoses. The TCR beta CDR3 regions underwent amplification using RNA transcripts as the source. HTBI primers drove first-round RT-PCR of the TCR CDR3. TCRdb recomputed calls from the multiplex PCR reads with MiXCR, one row per CDR3 protein. The table includes fewer than 650,000 distinct CDR3 sequences, 14% to 15% detected once. The CDR3 is 13 residues long. Trimming cost V 1 base and J 4 bases, with 4 bases left between them. CDR1 SGHAT and CDR2 FQNNGV come from the germline V gene. The sample originates from a study of T cells in Graves' hyperthyroidism and ophthalmopathy.

General observations from the study: Ophthalmopathy was distinguished from stable hyperthyroidism by 13 V-J signatures.

Input material: blood. The origin of this receptor is a woman aged 40-49 years with Graves' ophthalmopathy. The chain combines TRBV11-2 with TRBJ2-2; D is undetermined. The CDR3 DNA reads as TGTGCCAGCAGCTTAGTACCCACCGGGGAGCTGTTTTTT. It is translated as CASSLVPTGELFF.